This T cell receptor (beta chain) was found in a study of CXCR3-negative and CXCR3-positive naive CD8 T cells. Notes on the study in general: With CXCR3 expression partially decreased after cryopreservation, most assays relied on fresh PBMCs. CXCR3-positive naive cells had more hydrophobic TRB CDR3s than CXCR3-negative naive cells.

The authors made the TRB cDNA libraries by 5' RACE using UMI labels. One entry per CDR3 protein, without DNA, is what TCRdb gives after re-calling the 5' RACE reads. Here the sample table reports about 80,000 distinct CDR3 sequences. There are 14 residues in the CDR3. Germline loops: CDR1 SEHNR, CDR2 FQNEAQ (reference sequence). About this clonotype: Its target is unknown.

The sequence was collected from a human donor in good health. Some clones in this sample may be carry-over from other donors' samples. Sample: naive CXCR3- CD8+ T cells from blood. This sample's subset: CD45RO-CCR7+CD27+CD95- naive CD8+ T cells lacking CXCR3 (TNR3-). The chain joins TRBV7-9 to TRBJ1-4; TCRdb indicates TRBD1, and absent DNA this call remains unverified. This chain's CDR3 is CASSLKGVNEKLFF.